One sample yielded the 18 T cell receptor beta chains listed below, sequenced in a study of cytomegalovirus exposure and HLA in healthy donors. Researchers ran the PCR with 60 Vbeta and 13 Jbeta primers. Sequencing used immunoSEQ multiplex PCR; TCRdb keeps in-frame clones, though not all of them. The sample has around 160,000 clones, 60% to 80% seen once. The sequenced material came from PBMCs. These receptors were collected from a woman in her thirties or forties in good health and CMV-seropositive.

The chain carries TRBV2 and TRBJ2-2, with 8 bases lining up with TRBD1. J lost 8 bases, V lost 6 bases, and 8 bases had no gene match. The V gene's germline CDR1 is SNHLY and CDR2 FYNNEI. The CDR3 length is 14 residues. Written as DNA, the CDR3 is TGTGCCAGCAGGAGGGGACAGGTTGGAGGGGAGCTGTTTTTT. This codes for CASRRGQVGGELFF.

The chain combines TRBV2 with TRBJ2-7; 13 nucleotides line up with TRBD2. There are 14 residues in the CDR3. Germline CDR1 is SNHLY and CDR2 is FYNNEI. The junction had 1 base not matched to a gene; V was cut back by 4 bases and J by 4 bases. The CDR3 protein is CASSGTSGGYEQYF. The DNA of the CDR3 is TGTGCCAGCAGTGGGACTAGCGGGGGATACGAGCAGTACTTC.

A word on this clone: The junction differs from germline at one of its ends, possibly a read error. The J gene is TRBJ1-2, the V gene TRBV7-9, with 9 bases fitting TRBD1. CDR1 is SEHNR, CDR2 FQNEAQ, per germline (reference sequence). This CDR3 has 12 residues. CDR3 amino acids: CASTQGAVSLSF. The DNA for the CDR3 is TGTGCCAGCACACAGGGGGCGGTCTCCCTCAGTTTC.

The genes are TRBV6-5 and TRBJ2-7; 7 bases agree with TRBD2. J lost 4 bases, V lost 6 bases, and 9 bases had no gene match. Germline loops: CDR1 MNHEY, CDR2 SVGAGI. This CDR3 has 14 residues. CDR3: CASSVGGSGYEQYF. DNA for the CDR3: TGTGCCAGCAGCGTCGGAGGTAGCGGGTACGAGCAGTACTTC.

The chain employs TRBV30 and TRBJ2-7, with 11 bases identical to TRBD2. In germline, CDR1 is GTSNPN, CDR2 SVGIG (reference sequence). The V gene end was trimmed by 5 bases and the J gene end by 4 bases; junction bases not matched to a gene: 7. The CDR3 has 14 residues. CDR3 coding DNA: TGTGCCTGGGGGACCCTAGCGGGGGGATACGAGCAGTACTTC. This codes for CAWGTLAGGYEQYF. The whole variable domain, filled in from reference TRBV30 and TRBJ2-7, reads SQTIHQWPATLVQPVGSPLSLECTVEGTSNPNLYWYRQAAGRGLQLLFYSVGIGQISSEVPQNLSASRPQDRQFILSSKKLLLSDSGFYLCAWGTLAGGYEQYFGPGTRLTVT.

The chain recombines TRBV18 with TRBJ2-7; D is perhaps TRBD1 (5 bases). The CDR3 runs to 13 residues. Germline V gene sequence: CDR1 KGHSH, CDR2 LQKENI. V lost 4 bases and J 4 bases, leaving 11 bases between the germline ends. DNA for the CDR3: TGTGCCAGCTCACAGGGGCCATTATACGAGCAGTACTTC. Encoded protein: CASSQGPLYEQYF.

The chain carries TRBV6-6 and TRBJ2-5; D might be TRBD2 (6 bases). Trimming stripped 5 bases from V and 2 bases from J, with 12 bases between. The CDR3 contains 14 residues. Germline V CDR1 and CDR2: MNHNY, SVGAGI (reference sequence). The CDR3 here is CASSPFRGQETQYF. For the CDR3, the DNA is TGTGCCAGCAGTCCCTTTCGGGGGCAAGAGACCCAGTACTTC.

This clone was recorded a few times. The V and J genes are TRBV5-1 and TRBJ2-3; 7 bases map to TRBD1. J gave up 2 bases and V 0 bases, and 3 bases lay outside the gene matches. The germline V gene encodes CDR1 SGHRS and CDR2 YFSETQ. There are 15 residues in the CDR3. This chain's CDR3 is CASSLEGASTDTQYF. The CDR3 DNA reads as TGCGCCAGCAGCTTGGAGGGGGCGTCCACAGATACGCAGTATTTT.

The rearrangement uses TRBV7-6 and TRBJ2-7; D possibly corresponds to TRBD2 (5 bases). The CDR3 is made up of 15 amino acids. V was shortened by 1 base and J by 1 base, with 11 bases between the two germline ends. Germline values: CDR1 SGHVS, CDR2 FNYEAQ. Here the CDR3 reads CASSLVEGSSYEQYF. CDR3 DNA: TGTGCCAGCAGCTTAGTAGAGGGATCGTCCTACGAGCAGTACTTC.

The chain is built from TRBV2 and TRBJ1-2; weak D call: TRBD1 (6 bases). The CDR3 runs to 13 residues. Germline V lookup: CDR1 SNHLY, CDR2 FYNNEI. CDR3 residues: CGGGPSTSYGYTF. CDR3 in DNA: TGTGGGGGGGGCCCGAGTACTTCCTATGGCTACACCTTC.

The chain couples TRBV10-3 to TRBJ1-3; tentative D call: TRBD1 (5 bases). CDR1 and CDR2 from the germline V gene are ENHRY and SYGVKD. V lost 5 bases and J 4 bases, leaving 12 bases between the germline ends. This CDR3 region has 14 residues. CDR3 amino acids: CAISSTVGGNTIYF. Written as DNA, the CDR3 is TGTGCCATCAGTTCGACAGTCGGAGGAAACACCATATATTTT.

V is TRBV27 and J is TRBJ1-1; D gene ambiguous. The V gene's germline CDR1 is MNHEY and CDR2 SMNVEV (reference sequence). Trimming removed 6 bases from V and 0 bases from J, with 14 bases in between. The CDR3 is made up of 15 amino acids. Here the CDR3 reads CASRKFNTVNTEAFF. The CDR3 nucleotides read TGTGCCAGCAGGAAATTTAACACAGTGAACACTGAAGCTTTCTTT.

The chain recombines TRBV27 with TRBJ1-1; D possibly corresponds to TRBD1 (5 bases). The V gene's germline CDR1 is MNHEY and CDR2 SMNVEV (reference sequence). CDR3 length: 14 residues. Trimming removed 6 bases at V and 4 bases at J, with 15 bases between. Here the CDR3 DNA reads TGTGCCAGCAGCCTCGGGGGGGTAGTCACTGAAGCTTTCTTT. Protein: CASSLGGVVTEAFF.

The rearrangement joins TRBV9 to TRBJ2-3; 9 bases align to TRBD2. This CDR3 has 14 amino acids. Germline V gives CDR1 SGDLS, CDR2 YYNGEE. Trimming at V came to 3 bases and at J to 5 bases, leaving 4 bases not matched to a gene. The CDR3 DNA reads as TGTGCCAGCAGCGCGAGCGGGGGGCTAGATACGCAGTATTTT. This gives the protein CASSASGGLDTQYF.

This sequence joins TRBV18 and TRBJ2-5; D is perhaps TRBD1 (5 bases). Germline CDR1 and CDR2: KGHSH and LQKENI. This CDR3 has 14 residues. Trimming stripped 2 bases from V and 5 bases from J, with 12 bases between. The CDR3 DNA reads as TGTGCCAGCTCACCAACCAATAGGGGCGAGACCCAGTACTTC. It yields the protein CASSPTNRGETQYF.

V is TRBV29-1 and J is TRBJ2-2; 8 nucleotides agree with TRBD1. Trimming at V came to 7 bases and at J to 3 bases, leaving 4 bases not matched to a gene. The CDR3 is 13 amino acids. Germline CDR1 SQVTM, CDR2 ANQGSEA. CDR3 sequence (DNA): TGCAGCGCCTGGACAGGGCACACCGGGGAGCTGTTTTTT. It encodes CSAWTGHTGELFF.

The chain couples TRBV6-1 to TRBJ2-7; perhaps TRBD2 as D (6 bases). The CDR3 is 14 amino acids. V was cut by 2 bases and J by 3 bases, with 11 bases left in between. In germline, CDR1 is MNHNS, CDR2 SASEGT. The CDR3 spells CASSESGVHYEQYF. The DNA of the CDR3 is TGTGCCAGCAGTGAATCGGGAGTTCACTACGAGCAGTACTTC.

The rearrangement uses TRBV7-9 and TRBJ1-1; TRBD1 aligns across 9 bases. This CDR3 spans 14 amino acids. The V gene end was trimmed by 5 bases and the J gene end by 13 bases; junction bases not matched to a gene: 14. CDR1 is SEHNR and CDR2 is FQNEAQ in the germline V gene (reference sequence). CDR3 protein: CASSPRTGEFSYFF. In DNA, the CDR3 is TGTGCCAGCAGCCCCCGGACAGGGGAGTTTTCATATTTCTTT.